This is a list of T cell receptor beta chains from one sample in a study of T-cell memory formation after mild COVID-19. TCRdb reanalysed the 5' RACE reads using MiXCR and keeps one entry per CDR3 protein. Among 350,000 or so distinct CDR3 sequences listed, around 21% were seen once. Specimen: PBMCs or a T cell subset sorted from them (not recorded which). The receptors come from an adult woman who had mild COVID-19 (a few samples of this study predate the infection). Cell type and time point are not known. Each CDR3 is given with its conserved first and last residue. The D gene is left open where the match is weak. Where a row states a size, it is once, few, many or the class of an expanded clone; other rows omit it.

v_gene: TRBV6-1; j_gene: TRBJ1-1; d_gene: -; abundance: few; CDR3nt: TGTGCCAGCACTCCCACGCTGACGGGCACTGAAGCTTTCTTT; CDR3aa: CASTPTLTGTEAFF
v_gene: TRBV7-2; j_gene: TRBJ2-3; d_gene: -; abundance: few; CDR3nt: TGTGCCAGCAGCTTAGTCGGACTACCCTTAGATACGCAGTATTTT; CDR3aa: CASSLVGLPLDTQYF
v_gene: TRBV5-1; j_gene: TRBJ2-3; d_gene: -; abundance: few; CDR3nt: TGCGCCAGCAGCCCCGGCGTTAGGGACCCCCGATCGGATACGCAGTATTTT; CDR3aa: CASSPGVRDPRSDTQYF
v_gene: TRBV28; j_gene: TRBJ2-2; d_gene: -; abundance: -; CDR3nt: TGTGCCAGCACGGGGCCAGCGAACACCGGGGAGCTGTTTTTT; CDR3aa: CASTGPANTGELFF
v_gene: TRBV4-1; j_gene: TRBJ1-1; d_gene: -; abundance: many; CDR3nt: TGCGCCAGCAGCCACCCTCTTAACACTGAAGCTTTCTTT; CDR3aa: CASSHPLNTEAFF
v_gene: TRBV14; j_gene: TRBJ1-2; d_gene: -; abundance: -; CDR3nt: TGTGCCAGCAGCCAAGGTGTAGGGTACTATGGCTACACCTTC; CDR3aa: CASSQGVGYYGYTF
v_gene: TRBV11-3; j_gene: TRBJ2-5; d_gene: TRBD2; abundance: few; CDR3nt: TGTGCCAGCAGCCCGGGGGGAGCGGGGCAAGAGACCCAGTACTTC; CDR3aa: CASSPGGAGQETQYF
v_gene: TRBV11-1; j_gene: TRBJ1-1; d_gene: -; abundance: -; CDR3nt: TGTGCCAGCAGCTCGCCAGAGGGGGGATGGGGCACTGAAGCTTTCTTT; CDR3aa: CASSSPEGGWGTEAFF
v_gene: TRBV5-1; j_gene: TRBJ1-2; d_gene: -; abundance: -; CDR3nt: TGCGCCAGCAGCTCGGAAGCCACACACTATGGCTACACCTTC; CDR3aa: CASSSEATHYGYTF
v_gene: TRBV15; j_gene: TRBJ1-5; d_gene: TRBD1; abundance: -; CDR3nt: TGTGCCACCAGCAGAGAGACAGGGGCGGGCAATCAGCCCCAGCATTTT; CDR3aa: CATSRETGAGNQPQHF
v_gene: TRBV12-3/TRBV12-4; j_gene: TRBJ2-3; d_gene: -; abundance: few; CDR3nt: TGTGCCAGCAGTCATACTAGAGCGCAGTATTTT; CDR3aa: CASSHTRAQYF
v_gene: TRBV7-2; j_gene: TRBJ2-1; d_gene: TRBD1; abundance: few; CDR3nt: TGTGCCAGCAGGCCTACAGGGGGCATCAAGAATGAGCAGTTCTTC; CDR3aa: CASRPTGGIKNEQFF
v_gene: TRBV29-1; j_gene: TRBJ2-2; d_gene: TRBD1; abundance: many; CDR3nt: TGCAGCGTTGTGAGGGGGCAAAACACCGGGGAGCTGTTTTTT; CDR3aa: CSVVRGQNTGELFF
v_gene: TRBV11-3; j_gene: TRBJ2-1; d_gene: TRBD2; abundance: -; CDR3nt: TGTGCCAGCAGCTTAAGGGTTGCGGGGGGACAGTTCTTC; CDR3aa: CASSLRVAGGQFF
v_gene: TRBV7-9; j_gene: TRBJ2-3; d_gene: -; abundance: few; CDR3nt: TGTGCCAGCAGCTCGAGTTCCCGGACTGGAAACCTTGTTGATACGCAGTATTTT; CDR3aa: CASSSSSRTGNLVDTQYF
v_gene: TRBV7-8; j_gene: TRBJ1-1; d_gene: TRBD1; abundance: few; CDR3nt: TGTGCCAGCACCGAAGGGGGCTGGAACACTGAAGCTTTCTTT; CDR3aa: CASTEGGWNTEAFF
v_gene: TRBV29-1; j_gene: TRBJ2-4; d_gene: -; abundance: few; CDR3nt: TGCAGCGTTGGGGTTGTAGCCAAAAACATTCAGTACTTC; CDR3aa: CSVGVVAKNIQYF
v_gene: TRBV3-1; j_gene: TRBJ2-7; d_gene: -; abundance: few; CDR3nt: TGTGCCAGCAGCCGAGACCCGGGACGAGCCTACGAGCAGTACTTC; CDR3aa: CASSRDPGRAYEQYF
v_gene: TRBV6-2/TRBV6-3; j_gene: TRBJ2-7; d_gene: TRBD2; abundance: -; CDR3nt: TGTGCCAGCAGCCCCGGGACTAGCGGGGGTGTGGTCTACGAGCAGTACTTC; CDR3aa: CASSPGTSGGVVYEQYF
v_gene: TRBV29-1; j_gene: TRBJ2-3; d_gene: -; abundance: few; CDR3nt: TGCAGCGTTGTACCGGGGAAAAGCACAGATACGCAGTATTTT; CDR3aa: CSVVPGKSTDTQYF
v_gene: TRBV6-2/TRBV6-3; j_gene: TRBJ1-5; d_gene: -; abundance: few; CDR3nt: TGTGCCAGCAGTTGGGGTCTCAATCAGCCCCAGCATTTT; CDR3aa: CASSWGLNQPQHF
v_gene: TRBV7-9; j_gene: TRBJ2-7; d_gene: TRBD2; abundance: -; CDR3nt: TGTGCCAGCAGCTCCACTAGCGGGAGGGCGCTTAGCGAGCAGTACTTC; CDR3aa: CASSSTSGRALSEQYF
v_gene: TRBV20-1; j_gene: TRBJ2-2; d_gene: TRBD2; abundance: -; CDR3nt: TGCAGTGCTAGAGGACTAGCGGGGGTTGCCGGCGCCGGGGAGCTGTTTTTT; CDR3aa: CSARGLAGVAGAGELFF
v_gene: TRBV11-3; j_gene: TRBJ2-1; d_gene: TRBD2; abundance: -; CDR3nt: TGTGCCAGCAGCGTAGCGGGGTCTTATGAGCAGTTCTTC; CDR3aa: CASSVAGSYEQFF
v_gene: TRBV7-8; j_gene: TRBJ2-2; d_gene: TRBD2; abundance: -; CDR3nt: TGTGCCAGCAGCTTAAGTCCAGTAGCGGGGGGGTCTGGGGAGCTGTTTTTT; CDR3aa: CASSLSPVAGGSGELFF
v_gene: TRBV6-8; j_gene: TRBJ1-6; d_gene: TRBD1; abundance: -; CDR3nt: TGTGCCAGCACCCGCGGGACAGGGGGTCGGCGTTCACCCCTCCACTTT; CDR3aa: CASTRGTGGRRSPLHF
v_gene: TRBV12-3/TRBV12-4; j_gene: TRBJ1-2; d_gene: -; abundance: -; CDR3nt: TGTGCCAGCAGCCCTGGGGGGGGATTCCCTAACTATGGCTACACCTTC; CDR3aa: CASSPGGGFPNYGYTF
v_gene: TRBV20-1; j_gene: TRBJ2-1; d_gene: TRBD2; abundance: -; CDR3nt: TGCAGTGCTAAATGGCTAGCGGGAGGGGGGCCCAAGCAGTTCTTC; CDR3aa: CSAKWLAGGGPKQFF
v_gene: TRBV2; j_gene: TRBJ2-3; d_gene: -; abundance: few; CDR3nt: TGTGCCAGCAGTGAACAGATTCTAGATACGCAGTATTTT; CDR3aa: CASSEQILDTQYF
v_gene: TRBV29-1; j_gene: TRBJ2-7; d_gene: -; abundance: -; CDR3nt: TGCAGCGTTGTGGAGAGCGGAACCTACGAGCAGTACTTC; CDR3aa: CSVVESGTYEQYF
v_gene: TRBV7-9; j_gene: TRBJ2-3; d_gene: -; abundance: once; CDR3nt: TGTGCCAGCAGCGAGAGCGGATCCAGCACAGATACGCAGTATTTT; CDR3aa: CASSESGSSTDTQYF